A single sample is the source of the 2 T cell receptor beta chains below, sequenced in a study of cytomegalovirus exposure and HLA in healthy donors. PCR involved 60 Vbeta and 13 Jbeta primers. Measured with immunoSEQ multiplex PCR; TCRdb has only the in-frame clones, and not every one. Found here are 120,000 to 150,000 clones, around 79% of them singletons; the top ten hold 3.1%. Sequencing used PBMCs. Every receptor here comes from a female donor in good health and CMV-seronegative.

The CDR3 spells CSVAEAGGYTF. CDR3 DNA: TGCAGCGTTGCCGAAGCGGGGGGCTACACCTTC. The genes are TRBV29-1 and TRBJ1-2; D remains unclear. This CDR3 spans 11 amino acids. CDR1 is SQVTM and CDR2 is ANQGSEA in the germline V gene. V lost 4 bases and J lost 8, with 11 bases in between.

The sample holds a few counts of this clone. The chain uses TRBV5-6 and TRBJ1-5, with 7 bases identical to TRBD1. J lost 2 bases, V lost 4 bases, and 12 bases had no gene match. Per the germline V gene, CDR1 is SGHDT and CDR2 is YYEEEE. This CDR3 contains 17 residues. Here the CDR3 DNA reads TGTGCCAGCAGCCAACTCTTAGGGGGCAACGGCAATCAGCCCCAGCATTTT. The encoded protein is CASSQLLGGNGNQPQHF. The full variable domain, with the rest looked up from reference TRBV5-6 and TRBJ1-5, is DAGVTQSPTHLIKTRGQQVTLRCSPKSGHDTVSWYQQALGQGPQFIFQYYEEEERQRGNFPDRFSGHQFPNYSSELNVNALLLGDSALYLCASSQLLGGNGNQPQHFGDGTRLSIL.